These T cell receptor beta chains were read from a single sample in a study of T cells in Graves' hyperthyroidism and ophthalmopathy. A single record per CDR3 protein comes from TCRdb applying MiXCR to the multiplex PCR reads. In the table there are around 350,000 distinct CDR3 sequences, about a fifth of which are singletons. Sequencing used blood. These TCRs come from a woman aged 18-29 years with Graves' hyperthyroidism. CDR3s include the opening cysteine and the closing phenylalanine or tryptophan. The D gene is left open where the match is weak. Clone size appears in some rows only: once, few, many, or a class for an expanded clone.

d_call,j_call,clone_size,v_call,cdr3_aa,cdr3_nt
NA,TRBJ1-1,many,TRBV2,CASSIQGDTTEAFF,TGTGCCAGCAGCATACAGGGTGACACCACTGAAGCTTTCTTT
NA,TRBJ1-1,few,TRBV9,CASSAQNGRVMNTEAFF,TGTGCCAGCAGCGCCCAAAACGGCCGGGTCATGAACACTGAAGCTTTCTTT
NA,TRBJ1-1,many,TRBV29-1,CSARQTNTEAFF,TGCAGCGCCAGACAGACAAACACTGAAGCTTTCTTT
NA,TRBJ1-2,many,TRBV6-1,CASSEAGGYGGYTF,TGTGCCAGCAGTGAAGCGGGGGGTTACGGGGGCTACACCTTC
NA,TRBJ1-1,NA,TRBV12-3/TRBV12-4,CASSQSTAAEAFF,TGTGCCAGCAGCCAATCGACTGCGGCTGAAGCTTTCTTT
TRBD2,TRBJ2-5,many,TRBV3-1,CASSAGLAGGLETQYF,TGTGCCAGCAGCGCAGGGCTAGCGGGGGGGCTTGAGACCCAGTACTTC
NA,TRBJ2-7,few,TRBV30,CATRRTSSYEQYF,TGTGCCACACGGAGGACAAGCTCCTACGAGCAGTACTTC
NA,TRBJ2-7,many,TRBV28,CASSFWGGEQYF,TGTGCCAGCAGTTTCTGGGGAGGCGAGCAGTACTTC
NA,TRBJ1-5,many,TRBV5-1,CASSFSRDIANQPQHF,TGCGCCAGCAGCTTCTCCCGGGACATCGCAAATCAGCCCCAGCATTTT
NA,TRBJ2-6,many,TRBV7-9,CASSLGDSGANVLTF,TGTGCCAGCAGCTTAGGAGACTCTGGGGCCAACGTCCTGACTTTC
NA,TRBJ1-5,many,TRBV25-1,CASSESQEGEVQPQHF,TGTGCCAGCAGTGAGTCTCAAGAGGGGGAGGTTCAGCCCCAGCATTTT
NA,TRBJ1-5,many,TRBV20-1,CSARDLMGQPQHF,TGCAGTGCTAGAGATCTCATGGGTCAGCCCCAGCATTTT
NA,TRBJ2-5,few,TRBV7-2,CASSQGLGQETQYF,TGTGCCAGCAGCCAAGGGCTGGGGCAAGAGACCCAGTACTTC
NA,TRBJ1-1,many,TRBV20-1,CSASIQPEAFF,TGCAGTGCTAGTATACAGCCTGAAGCTTTCTTT
NA,TRBJ1-1,many,TRBV30,CARTQGIGSLVNTEAFF,TGTGCCAGAACCCAGGGGATAGGAAGTCTGGTGAACACTGAAGCTTTCTTT
TRBD2,TRBJ2-7,many,TRBV20-1,CSARHLAGGLYEQYF,TGCAGTGCCAGACACTTAGCGGGGGGGCTCTACGAGCAGTACTTC
NA,TRBJ2-5,many,TRBV6-5,CASSIQAHTGQETQYF,TGTGCCAGCAGCATACAGGCCCATACAGGCCAAGAGACCCAGTACTTC
NA,TRBJ2-5,many,TRBV11-2,CASSLDDARRYQETQYF,TGTGCCAGCAGCTTAGATGATGCCCGCCGGTACCAAGAGACCCAGTACTTC
NA,TRBJ1-2,many,TRBV12-3/TRBV12-4,CASSFGRLFGYTF,TGTGCCAGCAGTTTTGGCAGGCTCTTTGGCTACACCTTC
NA,TRBJ1-1,many,TRBV7-9,CASSFREPNTEAFF,TGTGCCAGCAGCTTCAGAGAGCCGAACACTGAAGCTTTCTTT
NA,TRBJ1-2,NA,TRBV6-1,CASRTEHGYTF,TGTGCCAGCAGAACGGAGCATGGCTACACCTTC
TRBD1,TRBJ1-1,many,TRBV18,CASSPGTGVNTEAFF,TGCGCCAGCAGCCCGGGGACAGGGGTGAACACTGAAGCTTTCTTT
NA,TRBJ2-5,many,TRBV10-2,CASTQGGAREETQYF,TGCGCCAGCACCCAAGGGGGTGCCAGAGAAGAGACCCAGTACTTC
TRBD1,TRBJ2-5,many,TRBV24-1,CATSDSLGTGEVLQETQYF,TGTGCCACCAGTGATTCCCTGGGGACAGGGGAGGTCCTCCAAGAGACCCAGTACTTC
TRBD1,TRBJ1-2,NA,TRBV11-2,CASSQPGQGAFGGYTF,TGTGCCAGCAGCCAGCCAGGACAGGGAGCTTTTGGGGGCTACACCTTC
NA,TRBJ2-7,many,TRBV6-1,CASSDRRPRGYEQYF,TGTGCCAGCAGTGATCGACGGCCCAGGGGTTACGAGCAGTACTTC
NA,TRBJ1-3,many,TRBV20-1,CSAPGDSGNTIYF,TGCAGTGCTCCGGGGGACTCTGGAAACACCATATATTTT
TRBD1,TRBJ2-7,NA,TRBV7-2,CASSPWGTANYEQYF,TGTGCCAGCAGCCCATGGGGGACAGCTAACTACGAGCAGTACTTC
NA,TRBJ2-7,many,TRBV20-1,CSARGPGVGEQYF,TGCAGTGCTAGAGGCCCAGGGGTTGGCGAGCAGTACTTC
TRBD2,TRBJ2-2,many,TRBV2,CASSRLAGGTSNTGELFF,TGTGCCAGCAGTAGACTAGCGGGGGGGACTTCGAACACCGGGGAGCTGTTTTTT
TRBD1,TRBJ1-1,many,TRBV6-1,CASSEQGDFTEAFF,TGTGCCAGCAGTGAACAGGGGGACTTCACTGAAGCTTTCTTT
NA,TRBJ1-2,many,TRBV6-1,CASSERVSRANYGYTF,TGTGCCAGCAGTGAGAGGGTCAGCAGGGCTAACTATGGCTACACCTTC
NA,TRBJ1-5,many,TRBV4-1,CASSQRFRGGSNQPQHF,TGCGCCAGCAGCCAGCGATTCCGAGGTGGTAGCAATCAGCCCCAGCATTTT
NA,TRBJ1-2,many,TRBV6-1,CASSHGRTGSPYGYTF,TGTGCCAGCAGCCACGGACGTACTGGATCCCCGTATGGCTACACCTTC
TRBD1,TRBJ1-2,many,TRBV30,CAWSSKIRTGQGYTF,TGTGCCTGGAGTTCCAAAATCAGGACAGGGCAGGGCTACACCTTC
TRBD1,TRBJ1-2,many,TRBV2,CASSRQGEGGYTF,TGTGCCAGCAGTCGACAGGGGGAAGGTGGCTACACCTTC
NA,TRBJ2-7,many,TRBV7-2,CASTARGLYEQYF,TGTGCCAGCACAGCCCGGGGACTTTACGAGCAGTACTTC
NA,TRBJ1-2,many,TRBV27,CASGDYRGWGYTF,TGTGCCAGCGGGGATTATCGGGGCTGGGGCTACACCTTC
NA,TRBJ1-1,many,TRBV29-1,CSVERDPGAEAFF,TGCAGCGTTGAACGGGATCCCGGGGCTGAAGCTTTCTTT
TRBD1,TRBJ2-5,many,TRBV15,CATSPGQAYQETQYF,TGTGCCACCAGCCCGGGACAGGCCTACCAAGAGACCCAGTACTTC
NA,TRBJ2-7,many,TRBV27,CASSSRLGEQYF,TGTGCCAGCAGTTCCAGGTTGGGGGAGCAGTACTTC
NA,TRBJ2-4,many,TRBV6-1,CASSHTGTQQYF,TGTGCCAGCAGTCACACAGGTACTCAACAGTACTTC
NA,TRBJ1-2,NA,TRBV28,CASSPINRSTGYTF,TGTGCCAGCAGTCCCATTAACAGGAGTACTGGCTACACCTTC
NA,TRBJ1-1,many,TRBV2,CASSVLATEAFF,TGTGCCAGCAGTGTATTGGCAACCGAAGCTTTCTTT
TRBD2,TRBJ2-5,many,TRBV7-7,CASGVAGWETQYF,TGTGCTAGCGGGGTTGCAGGGTGGGAGACCCAGTACTTC
TRBD1,TRBJ2-5,many,TRBV11-3,CASSGEMGQPPETQYF,TGTGCCAGCAGCGGGGAGATGGGACAGCCGCCAGAGACCCAGTACTTC
NA,TRBJ1-2,many,TRBV7-9,CASSLEDLYGYTF,TGTGCCAGCAGCTTAGAGGATCTCTATGGCTACACCTTC
NA,TRBJ1-3,many,TRBV11-2,CASSLWTDEISGNTIYF,TGTGCCAGCAGCCTCTGGACAGACGAGATATCTGGAAACACCATATATTTT
NA,TRBJ1-1,many,TRBV6-5,CASSTLRRAFF,TGTGCCAGCAGTACTTTAAGGCGAGCTTTCTTT
NA,TRBJ1-6,many,TRBV27,CASSLTALYNSPLHF,TGTGCCAGCAGTTTAACGGCACTCTATAATTCACCCCTCCACTTT
NA,TRBJ1-1,many,TRBV6-5,CASQGEMNTEAFF,TGTGCCAGCCAGGGAGAGATGAACACTGAAGCTTTCTTT
NA,TRBJ1-1,few,TRBV29-1,CSVEEDTRYTEACF,TGCAGCGTTGAAGAGGACACCAGGTACACTGAAGCTTGCTTT
TRBD1,TRBJ1-2,many,TRBV20-1,CSARAGDREENGYTF,TGCAGTGCTAGAGCGGGGGACAGGGAAGAGAATGGCTACACCTTC
NA,TRBJ1-2,many,TRBV12-3/TRBV12-4,CASSPRDRDGYTF,TGTGCCAGCAGTCCCCGGGACCGGGACGGCTACACCTTC
NA,TRBJ1-1,many,TRBV12-3/TRBV12-4,CASSPDRSWTEAFF,TGTGCCAGCAGCCCTGACAGGAGCTGGACTGAAGCTTTCTTT